The 17 T cell receptor beta chains presented below share a single source sample, sequenced in a study of neurological immune-mediated disorders. MiXCR was run by TCRdb on the 5' RACE reads, yielding one entry per CDR3 protein. The sample has 30,000 to 50,000 distinct CDR3 sequences, 6.5% to 7.5% seen once. Sequenced material: CD4+ T cells from blood. Receptor source: a man aged 45-60 years in good health.

This sequence joins TRBV19 and TRBJ2-2; possible D gene TRBD1, 6 bases. The CDR3 length is 16 residues. The V and J ends lost 2 bases and 3 bases respectively, with 13 bases between them. Germline lookup yields CDR1 LNHDA and CDR2 SQIVND (reference sequence). DNA of the CDR3: TGTGCCAGTAGTATAAGTTGGGACACTTACACCGGGGAGCTGTTTTTT. It yields the protein CASSISWDTYTGELFF.

This clonotype was found many times. V is TRBV5-1 and J is TRBJ2-1; 12 nucleotides align to TRBD2. Germline trimming cut 1 base from V and 6 bases from J; bases unmatched to any gene: 2. Germline V gene lookup returns CDR1 SGHRS and CDR2 YFSETQ. This CDR3 region has 15 residues. CDR3 coding DNA: TGCGCCAGCAGCTTGCTGACTAGCGGGAGCAATGAGCAGTTCTTC. It is translated as CASSLLTSGSNEQFF.

This clonotype came up many times. The chain recombines TRBV10-3 with TRBJ2-2; a weak D match, TRBD2 (6 bases). Per the germline V gene, CDR1 is ENHRY and CDR2 is SYGVKD. The CDR3 totals 16 residues. Between the trimmed V and J ends, which lost 2 bases and 0 bases, there was a span of 10 bases. The CDR3 loop is CAISEKGGSNTGELFF. The CDR3 DNA sequence: TGTGCCATCAGTGAGAAGGGAGGATCGAACACCGGGGAGCTGTTTTTT.

This clonotype was detected ten times or more. The chain recombines TRBV5-1 with TRBJ1-1; D not certain. From germline, CDR1 is SGHRS and CDR2 YFSETQ. The CDR3 contains 14 residues. Trimming took off 4 bases at V and 6 bases at J, with 16 bases between the two ends. The CDR3 is CASSLARPNSEAFF. CDR3 bases: TGCGCCAGCAGCCTGGCCCGGCCCAACTCTGAAGCTTTCTTT.

This clonotype showed up many times. V gene TRBV20-1 combines with J gene TRBJ1-2, with TRBD1 as a possible D gene (5 bases). The CDR3 contains 14 residues. CDR1 is DFQATT, CDR2 SNEGSKA, per germline (reference sequence). V was cut by 0 bases and J by 6 bases, with 14 bases left in between. The CDR3 bases are TGCAGTGCTAGAGATTTGCGCAGGGAAAATGGCTACACCTTC. As protein: CSARDLRRENGYTF.

This clonotype was observed many times. The chain couples TRBV24-1 to TRBJ2-1; no clear D. Germline CDR1 KGHDR, CDR2 SFDVKD. Trimming cost V 5 bases and J 1 base, with 2 bases left between them. This CDR3 region has 12 residues. The CDR3 is CATSGSYNEQFF. The CDR3 DNA is TGTGCCACCAGTGGTTCCTACAATGAGCAGTTCTTC.

This clonotype was observed many times. This chain uses TRBV10-3 with TRBJ2-7, with TRBD1 identical over 8 bases. This CDR3 contains 16 residues. After removal of 5 bases from V and 4 bases from J, the junction contained 13 bases not matched to a gene. Germline V gene sequence: CDR1 ENHRY, CDR2 SYGVKD. The CDR3 sequence: CAISQGSWDRLYEQYF. In DNA form, the CDR3 reads TGTGCCATCAGTCAGGGGTCGTGGGACAGGTTGTACGAGCAGTACTTC.

This clonotype was detected many times. This chain links TRBV18 with TRBJ2-1; 9 bases agree with TRBD1. The V gene end was trimmed by 3 bases and the J gene end by 6 bases; junction bases not matched to a gene: 3. The CDR3 loop spans 14 amino acids. Germline CDR1 reads KGHSH; CDR2 reads LQKENI. DNA for the CDR3: TGTGCCAGCTCACCCAGACAGGGGGGCAATGAGCAGTTCTTC. It codes for CASSPRQGGNEQFF.

The chain joins TRBV28 to TRBJ2-1, with 8 bases identical to TRBD2. V dropped 8 bases and J dropped 2; count of bases not matched to a gene: 20. This CDR3 has 19 residues. Germline assignment: CDR1 MDHEN and CDR2 SYDVKM. The CDR3 bases are TGTGCCAGCCCTCCAGCCGGTTTGGGTACTAGCGGAGCCTACAATGAGCAGTTCTTC. Translating gives CASPPAGLGTSGAYNEQFF.

This clonotype was found many times. V is TRBV3-1 and J is TRBJ2-2; D gene unclear. Germline loops: CDR1 LGHDT, CDR2 YNNKEL (reference sequence). V was shortened by 4 bases and J by 8 bases, with 20 bases between the two germline ends. The CDR3 has 16 residues. CDR3 protein: CASSPTLGGHGGELFF. CDR3 nucleotides: TGTGCCAGCAGCCCCACGTTGGGCGGTCACGGAGGGGAGCTGTTTTTT.

This clonotype was picked up many times. The chain is built from TRBV4-1 and TRBJ2-7; no clear D gene. The germline V gene encodes CDR1 MGHRA and CDR2 YSYEKL. With 0 bases removed from V and 4 bases from J, the gap between germline ends came to 13 bases. There are 15 residues in the CDR3. The CDR3, as DNA: TGCGCCAGCAGCCAAGATCAGATCTCATCTTACGAGCAGTACTTC. Translation gives CASSQDQISSYEQYF.

This clonotype was counted at least ten times. CDR3 residues: CSARALGWENIQYF. In DNA, the CDR3 is TGCAGTGCTAGAGCCCTTGGATGGGAAAACATTCAGTACTTC. The rearrangement links TRBV20-1 to TRBJ2-4; D is undetermined. Germline V CDR1 and CDR2: DFQATT, SNEGSKA (reference sequence). The length of the CDR3 is 14 residues. Trimming took 1 base from V and 5 from J, leaving 12 bases between them.

This clonotype was counted ten times or more. The genes are TRBV29-1 and TRBJ2-7; 11 nucleotides align to TRBD2. This CDR3 region has 17 residues. The V gene's germline CDR1 is SQVTM and CDR2 ANQGSEA. V dropped 5 bases and J dropped 3; count of bases not matched to a gene: 15. CDR3 sequence (DNA): TGCAGCGTTAGGGACAGAAAACTAGCGGGAGTTCGCTACGAGCAGTACTTC. The encoded protein is CSVRDRKLAGVRYEQYF.

This clonotype was found many times. V and J are TRBV6-5 and TRBJ2-2; D is unclear. Looked up from germline, CDR1 is MNHEY and CDR2 is SVGAGI. V was shortened by 4 bases and J by 6 bases, with 9 bases between the two germline ends. The CDR3 has 13 amino acids. CDR3 region: CASSFYTPGELFF. The DNA of the CDR3 is TGTGCCAGCAGTTTCTACACCCCCGGGGAGCTGTTTTTT.

This clonotype was found many times. J is TRBJ2-7 and V is TRBV2, with D perhaps TRBD2 (6 bases). The V gene's germline CDR1 is SNHLY and CDR2 FYNNEI. Trimming removed 8 bases at V and 7 bases at J, with 18 bases between. CDR3 length: 13 residues. CDR3 coding DNA: TGTGCCAGCGCCACGGTGGGGGGAATTGAGCAGTACTTC. This codes for CASATVGGIEQYF.

The table lists this clonotype with many counts. A read error may produce the germline difference seen at one junction end. This chain connects TRBV18 to TRBJ1-1; 8 bases are shared with TRBD1. CDR3 length: 16 residues. Germline CDR1 KGHSH, CDR2 LQKENI. CDR3 loop: CASSPLSDRVNTEAFF. In DNA, the CDR3 is TGTGCCAGCTCGCCACTATCGGACAGGGTGAACACTGAAGCTTTCTTT.

This clonotype was seen ten or more times. The rearrangement uses TRBV28 and TRBJ1-2; D not certain. The germline gives CDR1 MDHEN, CDR2 SYDVKM. CDR3 size: 18 residues. The ends were cut back, 3 bases at V and 7 bases at J, with 27 bases in the middle. CDR3 DNA: TGTGCCAGCAGTTTTCGATATTCGAGAACCCCGCTAGGGATTGGCTACACCTTC. Translated: CASSFRYSRTPLGIGYTF.